What follows is one TCR beta chain and its context. Its matching antigen is unknown. This sample is part of a study of long-term antiretroviral therapy in people with HIV. Notes on the study in general: With ART, diversity went up but was still lower than in transplant donor controls.

The immunoSEQ assay was v3.0, run at survey level. Clones were read by immunoSEQ multiplex PCR, and TCRdb kept only the in-frame ones, dropping some. Among tens of thousands of clones listed, approximately 80% were seen once. V lost 2 bases, J lost 5 bases, and 16 bases stayed unmatched. CDR1 and CDR2 (germline): MNHEY, SMNVEV (reference sequence). CDR3 length: 18 amino acids. This receptor was identified in a man aged 25-40 years with HIV. The material sequenced was unsorted PBMCs, taken almost 2.9 years after starting antiretroviral therapy. The chain employs TRBV27 and TRBJ2-5; TRBD2 matches at 8 bases. In nucleotides, the CDR3 is TGTGCCAGCAGTTTAATCGGCGGGGGTACTAGCGGCTGGGAGACCCAGTACTTC. This gives the protein CASSLIGGGTSGWETQYF.